This TCR beta chain is drawn from a study of cytomegalovirus exposure and HLA in healthy donors. Study results and limitations: It was reportedly the case that the classifier diagnosed cytomegalovirus status with high specificity and sensitivity.

Produced via immunoSEQ multiplex PCR; TCRdb's table is partial and in-frame only. The sample carries 150,000 to 180,000 clones, roughly 84% recorded once. This clone has only one observation. Its antigen is not identified. The CDR3 extends over 14 amino acids. V was shortened by 4 bases and J by 4 bases, with 11 bases between the two germline ends. CDR1 MGHDK and CDR2 SYGVNS come from the germline V gene. This TCR came from a human donor in good health. The chain recombines TRBV25-1 with TRBJ1-5; D possibly corresponds to TRBD1 (5 bases). Material for sequencing was PBMCs. The DNA of the CDR3 is TGTGCCAGCAGTGGTCAGGGCCATAATCAGCCCCAGCATTTT. Protein sequence: CASSGQGHNQPQHF.